This T cell receptor beta chain was recovered during a study of T cell repertoires in cytomegalovirus infection. As for the study in general: CMV infection plus the matching HLA type was flagged by public TCR beta signatures. Study results and limitations: Cumulative public TCR beta family frequency identified carriers of CMV plus the relevant HLA. CMV-specific HLA-C-restricted TCR beta clonotypes dominated the ex vivo response.

The germline V gene has CDR1 MDHEN and CDR2 SYDVKM. The ends were cut back, 4 bases at V and 7 bases at J, with 20 bases in the middle. The CDR3 length is 16 residues. A note on this clonotype: The antigen remains undetermined.

From the reads, TCRdb called clonotypes with MiXCR, one entry per CDR3 protein. This sample has 250,000 to 350,000 distinct CDR3 sequences, with roughly a quarter found just once. The V call is TRBV28, the J call TRBJ2-1, with TRBD2 as a possible D gene (6 bases). This sequence was found in a human donor in good health (CMV status not recorded). Some clones in this sample may be carry-over from other donors' samples. Sequenced sample: PBMCs. For the CDR3, the DNA is TGTGCCAGCAGTTACGACTCGGCCGGGAGTAGTAATGAGCAGTTCTTC. Amino acids: CASSYDSAGSSNEQFF. Full variable domain (rest looked up from reference TRBV28 and TRBJ2-1): DVKVTQSSRYLVKRTGEKVFLECVQDMDHENMFWYRQDPGLGLRLIYFSYDVKMKEKGDIPEGYSVSREKKERFSLILESASTNQTSMYLCASSYDSAGSSNEQFFGPGTRLTVL.